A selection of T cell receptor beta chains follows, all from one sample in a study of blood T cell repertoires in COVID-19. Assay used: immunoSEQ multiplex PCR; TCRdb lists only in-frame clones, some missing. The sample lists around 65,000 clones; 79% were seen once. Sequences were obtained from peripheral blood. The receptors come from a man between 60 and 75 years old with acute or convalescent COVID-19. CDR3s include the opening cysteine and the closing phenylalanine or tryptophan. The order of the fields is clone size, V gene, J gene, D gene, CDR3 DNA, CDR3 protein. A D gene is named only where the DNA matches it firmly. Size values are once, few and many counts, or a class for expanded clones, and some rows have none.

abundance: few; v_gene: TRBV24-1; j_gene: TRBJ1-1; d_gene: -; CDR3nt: TGTGCCACCAGTGATTCCTCAGAGGGGAACACTGAAGCTTTCTTT; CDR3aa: CATSDSSEGNTEAFF
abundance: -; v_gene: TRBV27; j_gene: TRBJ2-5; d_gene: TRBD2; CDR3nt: TGTGCCAGCAAAGAGATCGGGACTACGGCCCAAGAGACCCAGTACTTC; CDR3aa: CASKEIGTTAQETQYF
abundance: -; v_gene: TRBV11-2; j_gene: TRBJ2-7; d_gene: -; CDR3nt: TGTGCCAGCAGCACGGGACACAGCTTCTACGAGCAGTACTTC; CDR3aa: CASSTGHSFYEQYF
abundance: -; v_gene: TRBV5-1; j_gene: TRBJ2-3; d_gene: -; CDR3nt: TGCGCCAGCAGACATGCGGCTGCGGATACGCAGTATTTT; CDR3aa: CASRHAAADTQYF
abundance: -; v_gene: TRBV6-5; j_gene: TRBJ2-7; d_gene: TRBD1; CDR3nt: TGTGCCAGCACCTCCGGGACAGGGGCCTACGAGCAGTACTTC; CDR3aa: CASTSGTGAYEQYF
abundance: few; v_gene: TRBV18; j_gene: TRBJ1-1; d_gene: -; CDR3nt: TGTGCCAGCTCACCACGACAGACGAACACTGAAGCTTTCTTT; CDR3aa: CASSPRQTNTEAFF
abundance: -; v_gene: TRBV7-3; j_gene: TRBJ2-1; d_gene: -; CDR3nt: TGTGCCAGCAGCTTAACGGTAGGAGGGACCCCTTACAATGAGCAGTTCTTC; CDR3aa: CASSLTVGGTPYNEQFF
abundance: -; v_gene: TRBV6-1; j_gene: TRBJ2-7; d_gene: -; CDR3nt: TGTGCCAGCAGTGAAACGGGGACATTCAAACGCGAGCAGTACTTC; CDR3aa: CASSETGTFKREQYF
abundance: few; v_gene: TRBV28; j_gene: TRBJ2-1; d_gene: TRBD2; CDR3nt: TGTGCCAGCAGAGCGGGGAGTAGCTCCTACAATGAGCAGTTCTTC; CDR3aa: CASRAGSSSYNEQFF
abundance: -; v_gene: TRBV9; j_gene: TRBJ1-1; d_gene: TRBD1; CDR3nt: TGTGCCAGCAGCGTAGGCCAGGGGGCGAACACTGAAGCTTTCTTT; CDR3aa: CASSVGQGANTEAFF
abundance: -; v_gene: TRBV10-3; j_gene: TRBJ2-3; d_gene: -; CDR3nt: TGTGCCATCAGTGAGGGCTTCCTCCTAGATACGCAGTATTTT; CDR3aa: CAISEGFLLDTQYF
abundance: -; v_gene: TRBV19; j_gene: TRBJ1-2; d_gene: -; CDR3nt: TGTGCCAGTAACCACGGGGGGTCGTATGGCTACACCTTC; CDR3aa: CASNHGGSYGYTF
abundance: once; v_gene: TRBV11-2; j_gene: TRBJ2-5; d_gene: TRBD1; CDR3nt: TGTGCCAGCAGCTCCGCCGGGACAGGGCCCCAAGAGACCCAGTACTTC; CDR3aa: CASSSAGTGPQETQYF
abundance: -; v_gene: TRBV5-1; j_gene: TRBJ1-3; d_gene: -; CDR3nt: TGCGCCAGCAGCTTGACAACAACTGGAAACACCATATATTTT; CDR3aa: CASSLTTTGNTIYF
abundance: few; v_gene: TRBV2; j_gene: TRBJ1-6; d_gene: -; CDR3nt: TGTGCCAGCAGTGAGACTATAAGGTCACCCCTCCACTTT; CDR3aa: CASSETIRSPLHF
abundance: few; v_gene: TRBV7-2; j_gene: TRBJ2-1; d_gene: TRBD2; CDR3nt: TGTGCCAGCAGCCTCCTAAGCGGGGGGTCCTACAATGAGCAGTTCTTC; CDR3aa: CASSLLSGGSYNEQFF
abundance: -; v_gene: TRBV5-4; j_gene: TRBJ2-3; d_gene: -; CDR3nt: TGTGCCAGCAGCTCGTCTCCCCAGGTTAGCACAGATACGCAGTATTTT; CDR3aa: CASSSSPQVSTDTQYF
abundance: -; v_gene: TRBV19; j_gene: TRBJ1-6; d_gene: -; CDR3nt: TGTGCCAGTAGCCAGGGGTGGAGGAGCTCCTATAATTCACCCCTCCACTTT; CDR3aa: CASSQGWRSSYNSPLHF
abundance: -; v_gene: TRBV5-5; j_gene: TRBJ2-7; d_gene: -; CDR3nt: TGTGCCAGCAGCTTGGCAGGGCTCACCTACGAGCAGTACTTC; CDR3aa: CASSLAGLTYEQYF
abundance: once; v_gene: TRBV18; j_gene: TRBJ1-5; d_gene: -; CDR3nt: TGTGCCAGCTCACCACCGGGGGCAGTTGATCAGCCCCAGCATTTT; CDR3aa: CASSPPGAVDQPQHF
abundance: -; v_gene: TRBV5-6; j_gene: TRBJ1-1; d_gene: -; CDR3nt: TGTGCCAGCAGCTTGTATGGGGGGATAAGGACTGAAGCTTTCTTT; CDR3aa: CASSLYGGIRTEAFF
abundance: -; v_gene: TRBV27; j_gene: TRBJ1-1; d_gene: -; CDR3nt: TGTGCCAGCAGCCTGGGATCGGGGGTAGACACTGAAGCTTTCTTT; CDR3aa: CASSLGSGVDTEAFF
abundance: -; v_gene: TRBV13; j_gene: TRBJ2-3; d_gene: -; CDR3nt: TGTGCCAGCAGCTCTCGGGCCGGGGGGCAGCACACAGATACGCAGTATTTT; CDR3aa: CASSSRAGGQHTDTQYF
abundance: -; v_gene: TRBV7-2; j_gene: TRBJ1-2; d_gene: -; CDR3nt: TGTGCCAGCGCTCCGCGGGGTAGGGAGGTCGGCTATGGCTACACCTTC; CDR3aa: CASAPRGREVGYGYTF
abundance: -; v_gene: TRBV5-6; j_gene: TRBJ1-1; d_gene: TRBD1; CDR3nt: TGTGCCAGCAGCCTATGGACAGGGATGGTTTATCGCACTGAAGCTTTCTTT; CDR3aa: CASSLWTGMVYRTEAFF
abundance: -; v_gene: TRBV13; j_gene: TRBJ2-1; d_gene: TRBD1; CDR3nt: TGTGCCAGCAGCCCTATCTTCGGGACAGGGAATTACAATGAGCAGTTCTTC; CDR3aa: CASSPIFGTGNYNEQFF
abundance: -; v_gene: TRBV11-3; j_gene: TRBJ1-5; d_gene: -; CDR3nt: TGTGCCAGCAGCGGACAGAGCAATCAGCCCCAGCATTTT; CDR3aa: CASSGQSNQPQHF
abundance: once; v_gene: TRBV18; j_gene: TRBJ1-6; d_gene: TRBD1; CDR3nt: TGTGCCAGCTCAGCTGGGACAGGAGAGTCACCCCTCCACTTT; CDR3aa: CASSAGTGESPLHF
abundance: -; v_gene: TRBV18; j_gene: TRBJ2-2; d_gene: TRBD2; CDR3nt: TGTGCCAGCTCCCCCGGGAGCGGGGGCCGGGTCACCGGGGAGCTGTTTTTT; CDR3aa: CASSPGSGGRVTGELFF
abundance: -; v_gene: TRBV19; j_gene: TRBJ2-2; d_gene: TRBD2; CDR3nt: TGTGCCAGTAGTATCTCTAGCGGGGTGCAGGCCGGGGAGCTGTTTTTT; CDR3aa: CASSISSGVQAGELFF
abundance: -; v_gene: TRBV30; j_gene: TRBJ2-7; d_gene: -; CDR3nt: TGTGCCTGGAGTGTACAGAGGACAGATTTGTACTTC; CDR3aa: CAWSVQRTDLYF
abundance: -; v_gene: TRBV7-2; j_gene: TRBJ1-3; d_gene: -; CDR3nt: TGTGCCAGCAGCTTATCTCTAGTGGGGAGCTCTGGAAACACCATATATTTT; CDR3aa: CASSLSLVGSSGNTIYF
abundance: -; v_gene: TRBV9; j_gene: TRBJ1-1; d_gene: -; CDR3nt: TGTGCCAGCAGCGTAGGCGACGGGGAAGCTTTCTTT; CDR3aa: CASSVGDGEAFF
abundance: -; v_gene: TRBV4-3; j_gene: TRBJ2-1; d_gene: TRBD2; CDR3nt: TGCGCCAGCAGCCAAGGGGTCGGGGGGAATCGCGATGAGCAGTTCTTC; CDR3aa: CASSQGVGGNRDEQFF
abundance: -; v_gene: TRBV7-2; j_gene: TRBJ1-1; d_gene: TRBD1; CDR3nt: TGTGCCAGCAGCTTTTTACAGGGGGCGAACACTGAAGCTTTCTTT; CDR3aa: CASSFLQGANTEAFF
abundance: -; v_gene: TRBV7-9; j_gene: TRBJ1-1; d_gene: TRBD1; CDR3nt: TGTGCCAGCAGCGCTACAGGGGGGAGCAGCGCTGAAGCTTTCTTT; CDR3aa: CASSATGGSSAEAFF
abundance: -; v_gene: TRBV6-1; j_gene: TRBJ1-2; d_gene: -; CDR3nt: TGTGCCAGCAGTGAAGACCGGGGGGCTGGCTATGGCTACACCTTC; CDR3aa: CASSEDRGAGYGYTF
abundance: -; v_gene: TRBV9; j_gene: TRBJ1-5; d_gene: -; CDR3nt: TGTGCCAGCAGCGTAGGCGGGTACGGCCAGCCCCAGCATTTT; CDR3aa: CASSVGGYGQPQHF
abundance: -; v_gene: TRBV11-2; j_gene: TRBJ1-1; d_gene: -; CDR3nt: TGTGCCAGCAGCGATACAGGGTACATGAACACTGAAGCTTTCTTT; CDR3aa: CASSDTGYMNTEAFF
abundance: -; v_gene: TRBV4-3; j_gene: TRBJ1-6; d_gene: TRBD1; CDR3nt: TGCGCCAGCAGCCAACACGGACAGGGGAGTTCACCCCTCCACTTT; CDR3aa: CASSQHGQGSSPLHF
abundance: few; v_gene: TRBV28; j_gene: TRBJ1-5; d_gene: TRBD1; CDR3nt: TGTGCCAGCAGTTTATCCGGGACAGAAAATCAGCCCCAGCATTTT; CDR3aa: CASSLSGTENQPQHF
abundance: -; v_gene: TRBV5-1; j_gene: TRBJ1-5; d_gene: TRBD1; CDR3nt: TGCGCCAGCAGCCCCGGGACAGGTATTAGCAATCAGCCCCAGCATTTT; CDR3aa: CASSPGTGISNQPQHF
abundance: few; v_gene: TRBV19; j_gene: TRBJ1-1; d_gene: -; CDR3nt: TGTGCCAGTAGCGCGGGTATGAACACTGAAGCTTTCTTT; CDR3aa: CASSAGMNTEAFF
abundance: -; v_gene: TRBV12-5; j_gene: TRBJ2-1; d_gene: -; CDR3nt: TGTGCTAGTGGTTTGGTACGCGATGGGGGGTACTCCTACAATGAGCAGTTCTTC; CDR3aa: CASGLVRDGGYSYNEQFF
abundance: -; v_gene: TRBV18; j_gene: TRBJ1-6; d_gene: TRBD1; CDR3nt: TGTGCCAGCTCGACAGGGCGGGCTTCACCCCTCCACTTT; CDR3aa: CASSTGRASPLHF
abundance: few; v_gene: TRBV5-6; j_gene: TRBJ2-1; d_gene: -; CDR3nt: TGTGCCAGCAGCTCCCGACTCGCCGTCAATGAGCAGTTCTTC; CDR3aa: CASSSRLAVNEQFF
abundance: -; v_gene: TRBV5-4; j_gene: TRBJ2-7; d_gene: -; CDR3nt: TGTGCCAGCAGCTCGTTCAGGGGCAGCGAGCAGTACTTC; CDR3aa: CASSSFRGSEQYF
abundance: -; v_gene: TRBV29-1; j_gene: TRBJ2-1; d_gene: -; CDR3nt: TGCAGCGTTTTTAAAGGGGGGGCTTCCTCCTACAATGAGCAGTTCTTC; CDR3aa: CSVFKGGASSYNEQFF
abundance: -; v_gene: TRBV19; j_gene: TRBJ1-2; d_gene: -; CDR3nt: TGTGCCAGTAGCCCGGACAGCTATGGCTACACCTTC; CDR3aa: CASSPDSYGYTF
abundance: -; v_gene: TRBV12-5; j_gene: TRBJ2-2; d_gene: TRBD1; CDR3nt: TGTGCTAGTGGTTTGGCGACAGGGACCACCGGGGAGCTGTTTTTT; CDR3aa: CASGLATGTTGELFF
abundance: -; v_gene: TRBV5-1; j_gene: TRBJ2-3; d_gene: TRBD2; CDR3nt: TGCGCCAGCAGCCCCCCAGCGGGGGGGGGCACAGATACGCAGTATTTT; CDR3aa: CASSPPAGGGTDTQYF
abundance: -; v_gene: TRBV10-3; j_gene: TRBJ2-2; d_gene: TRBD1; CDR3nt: TGTGCCATCAGACAGGGGTCCGGCACCGGGGAGCTGTTTTTT; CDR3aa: CAIRQGSGTGELFF
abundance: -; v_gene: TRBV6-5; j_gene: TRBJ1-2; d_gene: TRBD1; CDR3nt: TGTGCCAGCAGTTACTCGTTGACAGGGGCCTATGGCTACACCTTC; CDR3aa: CASSYSLTGAYGYTF
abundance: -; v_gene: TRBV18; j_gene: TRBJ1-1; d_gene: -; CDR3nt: TGTGCCAGCTCACCAACGAGGAACACTGAAGCTTTCTTT; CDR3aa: CASSPTRNTEAFF
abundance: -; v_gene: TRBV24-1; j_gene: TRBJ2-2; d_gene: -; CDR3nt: TGTGCCACCAGGGGACACCTCACCGGGGAGCTGTTTTTT; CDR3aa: CATRGHLTGELFF
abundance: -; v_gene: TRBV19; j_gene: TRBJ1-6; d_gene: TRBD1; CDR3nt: TGTGCCAGTAGTATGGGGGACAGTCCTTTGTCTAATTCACCCCTCCACTTT; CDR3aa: CASSMGDSPLSNSPLHF
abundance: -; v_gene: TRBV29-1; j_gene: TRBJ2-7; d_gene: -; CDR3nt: TGCAGCGTACAAAGACAGTCCAGCTCCTACGAGCAGTACTTC; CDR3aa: CSVQRQSSSYEQYF